The 9 T cell receptor beta chains presented below share a single source sample, sequenced in a study of shared clonotypes between healthy human individuals (dated by TCRdb to 2018 to 2021). Library method: the immunoSEQ multiplex PCR assay. TCRdb retrieved this table from immuneACCESS and kept in-frame rearrangements only. Not all clones are present; in checked studies, unresolved V genes account for under half, and no reason is known for the remainder. This sample gives about 2.3 million clones in total; roughly 92% of them show up just once. The top ten constitute 0.37% of the sample. The specimen sequenced was naive CD4+ T cells from PBMCs. Interpreted using the paper, the cell subset or site label stands for: CD45RA+ positively selected. Source of these receptors: a man aged 18 to 30 in good health. Some clones in this sample may be carry-over from other donors' samples.

With regard to this clone: The same CDR3 arises from other DNA sequences in this sample as well. The chain recombines TRBV28 with TRBJ1-1; D not resolved. Looked up from germline, CDR1 is MDHEN and CDR2 is SYDVKM. Trimming removed 3 bases from V and 3 bases from J, with 8 bases in between. The CDR3 extends over 13 amino acids. The CDR3 sequence: CASSLRGYTEAFF. The CDR3 DNA reads as TGTGCCAGCAGTTTGAGAGGGTACACTGAAGCTTTCTTT.

The chain couples TRBV28 to TRBJ1-1; no clear D. The CDR3 runs to 13 residues. Germline CDR1 MDHEN, CDR2 SYDVKM. The V end was cut by 5 bases, the J end by 1 base, with 8 bases between. The chain's CDR3 is CASSTTANTEAFF. DNA of the CDR3: TGTGCCAGCAGTACCACAGCGAACACTGAAGCTTTCTTT.

The rearrangement joins TRBV6-4 to TRBJ2-7; D uncertain. Deletions cut 5 bases from V and 1 base from J, with 9 bases between. CDR1 and CDR2 (germline): MRHNA, SNTAGT. This CDR3 comprises 13 residues. DNA for the CDR3: TGTGCCAGCAGTCACTTCTTTTCCTACGAGCAGTACTTC. This gives the protein CASSHFFSYEQYF.

V gene TRBV18 combines with J gene TRBJ2-7; 9 bases are shared with TRBD1. The CDR3 runs to 14 residues. Trimming at V came to 9 bases and at J to 6 bases, leaving 12 bases not matched to a gene. The germline V gene has CDR1 KGHSH and CDR2 LQKENI. The CDR3 nucleotides read TGTGCCAGTTCAGACACAGGGGGCTCCCTCGAGCAGTACTTC. Protein: CASSDTGGSLEQYF.

A note on this clone: Additional DNA sequences in this sample encode the identical CDR3. The chain is built from TRBV28 and TRBJ1-2; unclear D gene. Trimming cost V 3 bases and J 4 bases, with 9 bases left between them. Germline CDR1 MDHEN, CDR2 SYDVKM. This CDR3 is built from 13 residues. CDR3 DNA: TGTGCCAGCAGTTTTCAGGAGGGCTATGGCTACACCTTC. Protein product: CASSFQEGYGYTF.

The chain carries TRBV7-2 and TRBJ2-2; 8 bases line up with TRBD1. The CDR3 contains 14 residues. The germline V gene has CDR1 SGHTA and CDR2 FQGNSA. The junction had 1 base not matched to a gene; V was cut back by 2 bases and J by 5 bases. The DNA of the CDR3 is TGTGCCAGCAGCTTAACAGGGGGGACCGGGGAGCTGTTTTTT. This codes for CASSLTGGTGELFF.

This chain uses TRBV27 with TRBJ1-5, with unresolved D. V was trimmed by 5 bases and J by 9 bases, leaving 14 bases between them. Germline-derived CDR1 and CDR2 are MNHEY and SMNVEV (reference sequence). The CDR3 has 13 amino acids. The CDR3 DNA reads TGTGCCAGCAGTCCCCGTGGACCGGGGCCCCAGCATTTT. Its translation: CASSPRGPGPQHF.

The chain employs TRBV18 and TRBJ2-1; TRBD2 matches at 9 bases. The germline V gene has CDR1 KGHSH and CDR2 LQKENI. This CDR3 comprises 17 residues. The ends lost 0 bases at V and 2 bases at J; junction bases unmatched: 5. CDR3 region: CASSPPSGGGTYNEQFF. The CDR3 coding sequence is TGTGCCAGCTCACCACCTAGCGGGGGAGGCACCTACAATGAGCAGTTCTTC.

About this clone itself: The same CDR3 arises from other DNA sequences in this sample as well. This sequence joins TRBV5-1 and TRBJ2-2; the match to TRBD1 covers 8 bases. The V and J ends lost 3 bases and 1 base, in that order; junction bases with no gene match: 2. Germline CDR1 is SGHRS and CDR2 is YFSETQ. The CDR3 is 15 amino acids. CDR3 sequence: CASSSQGVNTGELFF. The CDR3 DNA reads as TGCGCCAGCAGCTCACAGGGGGTGAACACCGGGGAGCTGTTTTTT.